What follows are 21 T cell receptor beta chains derived from one specimen sequenced in a study of monozygotic twins with inflammatory bowel disease. Each CDR3 protein gets one entry in TCRdb, which reprocessed the 5' RACE reads and gives no DNA. The sample totals around 380,000 distinct CDR3 sequences. The sequencing input was blood. Receptor source: a human donor with ulcerative colitis or Crohn's disease, or a healthy co-twin of an affected twin (not recorded which).

The chain recombines TRBV5-1 with TRBJ1-1. The CDR3 runs 13 residues. From germline, CDR1 is SGHRS and CDR2 YFSETQ. CDR3 residues: CASSLLTDTEAFF.

V usage is TRBV19 and J usage is TRBJ1-5; TCRdb's D call, TRBD1, is unchecked because there is no DNA. The CDR3 has 15 amino acids. Germline V gene data show CDR1 as LNHDA and CDR2 as SQIVND (reference sequence). CDR3 region: CASSTRTGTYQPQHF.

The chain links TRBV7-3 to TRBJ2-3; without DNA, the TCRdb call of TRBD2 cannot be checked. Germline V gene lookup returns CDR1 SGHTA and CDR2 FQGTGA. The CDR3 is made up of 13 amino acids. CDR3 protein: CASGTSETDTQYF.

This sequence joins TRBV7-9 and TRBJ2-4; the TCRdb D gene call, TRBD1, has no DNA to confirm it. The CDR3 extends over 17 amino acids. CDR1 and CDR2 (germline): SEHNR, FQNEAQ (reference sequence). The CDR3 sequence is CASSLVRADRAKNMQYF.

The chain has TRBV7-2 and TRBJ1-2; the D call from TCRdb, TRBD1, cannot be confirmed without DNA. The CDR3 runs 14 residues. Germline V gives CDR1 SGHTA, CDR2 FQGNSA. CDR3 protein: CASRLTGMGYGYTF.

The CDR3 loop reads CASSQEGSFTEAFF. The J gene is TRBJ1-1, the V gene TRBV3-1. Germline CDR1 reads LGHDT; CDR2 reads YNNKEL (reference sequence). The CDR3 sequence is 14 residues long.

The J gene is TRBJ2-7, the V gene TRBV15. The CDR3 totals 13 residues. The V gene's germline CDR1 is LNHNV and CDR2 YYDKDF (reference sequence). CDR3 amino acids: CATSSGTPYEQYF.

The chain is built from TRBV5-4 and TRBJ2-2; TCRdb outputs TRBD1, but without DNA this stays unchecked. Germline CDR1 is SGHNT and CDR2 is YYREEE (reference sequence). The length of the CDR3 is 16 residues. CDR3 protein: CASSLRTGANTGELFF.

The chain's CDR3 is CASSQEPGGKYGYTF. The V call is TRBV4-1, the J call TRBJ1-2; TCRdb lists TRBD1, though no DNA is available to test this call. This CDR3 comprises 15 residues. Germline loops: CDR1 MGHRA, CDR2 YSYEKL.

V and J are TRBV7-2 and TRBJ1-2; TCRdb selects TRBD1, and the lack of DNA leaves this call unchecked. The CDR3 covers 14 residues. CDR1 and CDR2 from the germline V gene are SGHTA and FQGNSA. CDR3 protein: CASRRQGLDYGYTF.

This sequence joins TRBV7-9 and TRBJ1-5; the D gene TCRdb calls, TRBD1, cannot be checked with no DNA. Looked up from germline, CDR1 is SEHNR and CDR2 is FQNEAQ (reference sequence). The CDR3 is 14 amino acids. The CDR3 region is CASSSGDSGQPQHF.

The V gene is TRBV2, the J gene TRBJ2-7; no DNA is available, so the TRBD1 call from TCRdb remains unchecked. The germline gives CDR1 SNHLY, CDR2 FYNNEI. The CDR3 sequence is 14 residues long. The CDR3 region is CASNSGAEAYEQYF.

The chain is built from TRBV19 and TRBJ2-1; TCRdb gives TRBD1 as the D gene, but with no DNA this cannot be confirmed. There are 13 residues in the CDR3. The germline gives CDR1 LNHDA, CDR2 SQIVND (reference sequence). The CDR3 region is CASCRENGNEQFF. Together with reference TRBV19 and TRBJ2-1, the CDR3 gives the full variable domain: DGGITQSPKYLFRKEGQNVTLSCEQNLNHDAMYWYRQDPGQGLRLIYYSQIVNDFQKGDIAEGYSVSREKKESFPLTVTSAQKNPTAFYLCASCRENGNEQFFGPGTRLTVL.

The chain links TRBV10-1 to TRBJ1-6. The germline CDR1 and CDR2 sequences are WNHNN and SYGVQD (reference sequence). The CDR3 runs 12 residues. CDR3 in amino acids: CASGSPNSPLHF.

J is TRBJ1-3 and V is TRBV7-9. Germline CDR1 and CDR2: SEHNR and FQNEAQ (reference sequence). This CDR3 region has 15 residues. CDR3 loop: CASSPPDRLRNTIYF.

The CDR3 loop is CASRTGPNTEAFF. This sequence joins TRBV27 and TRBJ1-1; TCRdb's D call of TRBD1 is untestable without DNA. The CDR3 covers 13 residues. Germline V gene lookup returns CDR1 MNHEY and CDR2 SMNVEV (reference sequence).

V gene TRBV5-1 combines with J gene TRBJ2-6. The germline gives CDR1 SGHRS, CDR2 YFSETQ. The CDR3 is 16 residues long. CDR3 region: CASSLVRSAGANVLTF.

The V gene is TRBV18, the J gene TRBJ2-5; TCRdb picks TRBD2, but there is no DNA to check that call. The CDR3 sequence is 15 residues long. Germline CDR1 KGHSH, CDR2 LQKENI. This CDR3 is CASSPWTSVGETQYF.

The chain carries TRBV7-9 and TRBJ1-1; with no DNA, the TCRdb D assignment of TRBD1 cannot be verified. Germline values: CDR1 SEHNR, CDR2 FQNEAQ (reference sequence). This CDR3 has 11 amino acids. The CDR3 reads CASSLARDRQF.

The J gene is TRBJ2-3, the V gene TRBV3-1; TCRdb returns TRBD2, unconfirmable since there is no DNA. The CDR3 covers 16 residues. CDR1 and CDR2 (germline): LGHDT, YNNKEL (reference sequence). Here the CDR3 reads CASSPLSGGGRDTQYF.

This chain links TRBV7-2 with TRBJ1-4; there is no DNA to check the TCRdb D call of TRBD1. There are 14 residues in the CDR3. CDR1 is SGHTA and CDR2 is FQGNSA in the germline V gene. The CDR3: CASSDGTGRRKLFF.